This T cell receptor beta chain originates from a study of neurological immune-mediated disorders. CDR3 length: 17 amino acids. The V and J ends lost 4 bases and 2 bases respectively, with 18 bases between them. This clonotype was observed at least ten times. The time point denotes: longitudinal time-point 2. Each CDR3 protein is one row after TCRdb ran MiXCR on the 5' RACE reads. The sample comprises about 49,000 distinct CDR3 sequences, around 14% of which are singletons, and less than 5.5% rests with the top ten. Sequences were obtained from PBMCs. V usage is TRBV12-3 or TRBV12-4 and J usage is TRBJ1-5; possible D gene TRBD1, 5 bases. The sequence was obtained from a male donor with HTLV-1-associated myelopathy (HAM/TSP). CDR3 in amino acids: CASSSGTVQRGNQPQHF. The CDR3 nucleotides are TGTGCCAGCAGTTCCGGGACGGTCCAGAGAGGCAATCAGCCCCAGCATTTT.